The 24 T cell receptor beta chains listed next were all sequenced from one sample in a study of blood T cell repertoires in COVID-19. TCRdb's copy holds only in-frame clones and misses some; the assay was immunoSEQ multiplex PCR. The sample contains roughly 200,000 clones, 70% to 85% of which appear only once. The sample consisted of peripheral blood. The receptors shown here come from a human donor in a cohort sampled during active COVID-19.

The chain recombines TRBV12-3 or TRBV12-4 with TRBJ2-3; D is possibly TRBD1 (5 bases). The CDR3 totals 12 residues. V was cut by 3 bases and J by 9 bases, with 10 bases left in between. The CDR3 reads CASSLGPRTQYF. CDR3 nucleotides: TGTGCCAGCAGTTTGGGGCCTCGAACGCAGTATTTT.

The chain couples TRBV25-1 to TRBJ1-6; the match to TRBD1 covers 9 bases. J was trimmed by 9 bases and V by 6 bases; bases with no gene match: 3. Germline V gene lookup returns CDR1 MGHDK and CDR2 SYGVNS. The length of the CDR3 is 13 residues. The CDR3 sequence: CASRAGQGSPLHF. In nucleotides, the CDR3 is TGTGCCAGCAGGGCGGGACAGGGTTCACCCCTCCACTTT.

As to this clone: The same CDR3 also results from other DNA sequences found in this sample. The chain combines TRBV29-1 with TRBJ2-7; TRBD2 agrees at 12 bases. Germline trimming cut 4 bases from V and 0 bases from J; bases unmatched to any gene: 4. This CDR3 is 15 amino acids long. The germline V gene has CDR1 SQVTM and CDR2 ANQGSEA. The CDR3 here is CSVGLAGGPSYEQYF. CDR3 nucleotides: TGCAGCGTTGGGCTAGCGGGAGGGCCCTCCTACGAGCAGTACTTC.

The gene calls are TRBV5-1 and TRBJ2-7; 12 positions match TRBD1. The CDR3 is 16 residues long. V lost 4 bases and J lost 3; bases outside the gene matches: 8. The germline gives CDR1 SGHRS, CDR2 YFSETQ. The CDR3 DNA is TGCGCCAGCAGCAAATCCGGGACAGGGGGCCTCTACGAGCAGTACTTC. Amino acids: CASSKSGTGGLYEQYF.

This chain uses TRBV3-1 (or the pseudogene TRBV3-2) with TRBJ2-1; 12 nucleotides align to TRBD2. The germline gives CDR1 LGHDT, CDR2 YNNKEL (reference sequence). CDR3 length: 16 amino acids. V shed 1 base, J shed 6 bases, and the junction held 4 bases outside the gene matches. This chain's CDR3 is CASSQGGLAGTNEQFF. The CDR3 coding sequence is TGTGCCAGCAGCCAAGGAGGACTAGCGGGAACCAATGAGCAGTTCTTC.

The chain is built from TRBV12-3 or TRBV12-4 and TRBJ2-7; D gene uncertain. The CDR3 loop spans 13 amino acids. The ends were cut back, 5 bases at V and 4 bases at J, with 12 bases in the middle. CDR3 region: CASSLRGEYEQYF. The CDR3 coding sequence is TGTGCCAGCAGTCTCCGCGGCGAGTACGAGCAGTACTTC.

The J gene is TRBJ2-7, the V gene TRBV7-9, with 7 bases that match TRBD1. The CDR3 runs to 15 residues. Losses at the gene ends were 4 bases for V and 3 bases for J; bases not matched to a gene: 9. CDR1 and CDR2 from the germline V gene are SEHNR and FQNEAQ (reference sequence). The CDR3, as DNA: TGTGCCAGCAGCTCCGCCGGGACAGCACACTACGAGCAGTACTTC. Protein sequence: CASSSAGTAHYEQYF.

The chain has TRBV15 and TRBJ2-1; D is undetermined. V was cut by 8 bases and J by 1 base, with 3 bases left in between. CDR1 is LNHNV, CDR2 YYDKDF, per germline (reference sequence). The CDR3 is 11 amino acids. The DNA for the CDR3 is TGTGCCACCTCTTCCTACAATGAGCAGTTCTTC. Translated: CATSSYNEQFF.

V is TRBV6-6 and J is TRBJ1-3; 9 positions agree with TRBD1. CDR1 MNHNY and CDR2 SVGAGI come from the germline V gene (reference sequence). This CDR3 contains 15 residues. The V gene end was trimmed by 7 bases and the J gene end by 8 bases; junction bases not matched to a gene: 12. The CDR3 nucleotides are TGTGCCAGCATGAGAGAGACAGGGGGAGGATACACCATATATTTT. Protein sequence: CASMRETGGGYTIYF.

This chain links TRBV5-6 with TRBJ2-7, with 9 bases fitting TRBD2. After removal of 3 bases from V and 2 bases from J, the junction contained 12 bases not matched to a gene. The CDR3 length is 17 residues. Germline CDR1 is SGHDT and CDR2 is YYEEEE. CDR3 sequence (DNA): TGTGCCAGCAGCTGGGGAGGGATAGCGGGAGCCACCTACGAGCAGTACTTC. It is translated as CASSWGGIAGATYEQYF.

The gene calls are TRBV27 and TRBJ2-3, with D possibly matching TRBD2 (5 bases). Trimming left V 5 bases short and J 6 bases short, with 18 bases between. The CDR3 is 15 amino acids. Germline loops: CDR1 MNHEY, CDR2 SMNVEV (reference sequence). CDR3 sequence (DNA): TGTGCCAGCAGTACCCCTAGCACCTCCAGGGATACGCAGTATTTT. This encodes CASSTPSTSRDTQYF.

The V call is TRBV27, the J call TRBJ1-2; possible D gene TRBD1, 6 bases. The CDR3 sequence is 16 residues long. In germline, CDR1 is MNHEY, CDR2 SMNVEV (reference sequence). Trimming stripped 2 bases from V and 0 bases from J, with 13 bases between. The CDR3 spells CASSLGQSPSNYGYTF. The CDR3 bases are TGTGCCAGCAGTTTAGGACAGAGTCCTTCTAACTATGGCTACACCTTC.

V is TRBV3-1 (or the pseudogene TRBV3-2) and J is TRBJ1-1; D may be TRBD1 (6 bases). Per germline, CDR1 LGHDT and CDR2 YNNKEL (reference sequence). The CDR3 is 19 residues long. With 5 bases removed from V and 3 bases from J, the gap between germline ends came to 28 bases. CDR3 bases: TGTGCCAGCAGCAATGTCAATCAGGGGAGCGGGATATCGCACACTGAAGCTTTCTTT. Translated: CASSNVNQGSGISHTEAFF.

V and J are TRBV3-1 (or the pseudogene TRBV3-2) and TRBJ1-5, with 9 bases fitting TRBD1. Germline trimming cut 5 bases from V and 5 bases from J; bases unmatched to any gene: 4. Germline values: CDR1 LGHDT, CDR2 YNNKEL (reference sequence). CDR3 length: 14 amino acids. DNA of the CDR3: TGTGCCAGCAGCGGGACAGGGCCCCATCAGCCCCAGCATTTT. Translating it yields CASSGTGPHQPQHF.

The V and J genes are TRBV20-1 and TRBJ1-2, with D uncertain. The CDR3 spans 9 residues. Germline CDR1 and CDR2: DFQATT and SNEGSKA (reference sequence). Trimming left V 3 bases short and J 6 bases short, with 2 bases between. CDR3 nucleotide sequence: TGCAGTGCTAGCGATGGCTACACCTTC. Translation gives CSASDGYTF.

This clone has more than one count but fewer than ten. The identical CDR3 is also encoded by other nucleotide sequences in the sample. The J gene is TRBJ2-7, the V gene TRBV27, with 7 bases matching TRBD2. CDR1 and CDR2 (germline): MNHEY, SMNVEV (reference sequence). CDR3 length: 13 residues. The J segment lost 3 bases and the V segment lost 3 bases, leaving 2 bases of the junction unmatched. For the CDR3, the DNA is TGTGCCAGCAGTTTGCGGGAGAGCTACGAGCAGTACTTC. It encodes CASSLRESYEQYF.

As to this clone: The identical CDR3 is also encoded by other nucleotide sequences in the sample. This chain joins TRBV10-2 and TRBJ2-5; 7 positions agree with TRBD2. The CDR3 sequence is 12 residues long. Germline V gene data show CDR1 as WSHSY and CDR2 as SAAADI. V was clipped by 8 bases and J by 5 bases; unmatched bases: 5. CDR3 in DNA: TGCGCCAGCGGGCAGGGAGGGGAGACCCAGTACTTC. This gives the protein CASGQGGETQYF.

V usage is TRBV18 and J usage is TRBJ2-7; TRBD2 agrees at 8 bases. V lost 3 bases to trimming and J lost 2 bases; unmatched junction nucleotides: 6. Germline V CDR1 and CDR2: KGHSH, LQKENI. This CDR3 comprises 15 residues. CDR3 protein: CASSPTSGSTYEQYF. The CDR3 region has the DNA TGTGCCAGCTCACCCACTAGCGGTTCGACCTACGAGCAGTACTTC.

This sequence joins TRBV9 and TRBJ2-7, with TRBD2 matching over 8 bases. Germline V gene sequence: CDR1 SGDLS, CDR2 YYNGEE. The length of the CDR3 is 15 residues. The ends lost 0 bases at V and 4 bases at J; junction bases unmatched: 6. This CDR3 reads CASSVGGSGIYEQYF. CDR3 coding DNA: TGTGCCAGCAGCGTAGGTGGTAGCGGGATATACGAGCAGTACTTC.

This clone has just a few counts. V gene TRBV28 combines with J gene TRBJ2-7; D remains ambiguous. The V end lost 7 bases, the J end lost 7 bases, and 11 bases lay between the germline ends. CDR1 and CDR2 (germline): MDHEN, SYDVKM. This CDR3 region has 11 residues. CDR3 sequence: CASTTISEQYF. In DNA form, the CDR3 reads TGTGCCAGCACGACAATCAGTGAGCAGTACTTC.

V and J are TRBV5-1 and TRBJ2-2; 9 nucleotides agree with TRBD1. The CDR3 spans 15 residues. V was clipped by 4 bases and J by 5 bases; unmatched bases: 6. The germline V gene has CDR1 SGHRS and CDR2 YFSETQ. CDR3 DNA: TGCGCCAGCAGCCTGGGACAGGGAGGTACCGGGGAGCTGTTTTTT. Translating gives CASSLGQGGTGELFF.

The chain couples TRBV7-8 to TRBJ2-7, with D possibly matching TRBD2 (5 bases). V was shortened by 2 bases and J by 0 bases, with 17 bases between the two germline ends. Germline CDR1 is SGHVS and CDR2 is FQNEAQ. The CDR3 length is 17 residues. The CDR3 sequence: CASSLFRGFGDSYEQYF. The CDR3 DNA is TGTGCCAGCAGCTTATTTAGAGGGTTTGGGGACTCCTACGAGCAGTACTTC.

This clone occurred once. The rearrangement joins TRBV18 to TRBJ2-7, with D maybe TRBD1 (6 bases). Trimming removed 3 bases at V and 0 bases at J, with 15 bases between. Germline V gene data show CDR1 as KGHSH and CDR2 as LQKENI. The CDR3 runs to 16 residues. As DNA, the CDR3 is TGTGCCAGCTCACCGGTTGGACAGAGGAGCTCCTACGAGCAGTACTTC. It translates to CASSPVGQRSSYEQYF.

This clone was observed a handful of times. The gene calls are TRBV2 and TRBJ2-7, with 7 bases that match TRBD1. Germline CDR1 and CDR2: SNHLY and FYNNEI. This CDR3 spans 13 amino acids. Trimming removed 6 bases from V and 1 base from J; junction bases left unmatched: 3. Here the CDR3 reads CASRDRTSYEQYF. As DNA, the CDR3 is TGTGCCAGCAGGGACAGGACATCCTACGAGCAGTACTTC.